What follows are 32 T cell receptor beta chains derived from one specimen sequenced in a study of blood T cells in healthy people across ages. A second PCR of 7 to 11 cycles used a sample-barcoded 5' primer and a J-beta primer mix. TCRdb itself ran the 5' RACE reads through MiXCR, one entry per CDR3 protein. The sample lists 450,000 to 700,000 distinct CDR3 sequences; approximately 30% were seen once. The sample taken for sequencing was blood. These receptors were taken from a woman aged 65 to 85 in good health.

The chain uses TRBV7-9 and TRBJ2-7; D assignment may be TRBD1 or TRBD2 (6 bases each). The CDR3 is 14 amino acids. Germline V gene sequence: CDR1 SEHNR, CDR2 FQNEAQ (reference sequence). V lost 7 bases to trimming and J lost 4 bases, with 17 bases between them. The CDR3 spells CASTSGEALYEQYF. In nucleotides, the CDR3 is TGTGCCAGCACTTCAGGGGAGGCGTTATACGAGCAGTACTTC.

This clonotype was detected a few times. Relative to the germline gene, one junction end is altered; a read error may explain this. The gene calls are TRBV5-1 and TRBJ2-2; D is perhaps TRBD2 (6 bases). Germline CDR1 is SGHRS and CDR2 is YFSETQ. The CDR3 is made up of 14 amino acids. Here the CDR3 reads CASSFGGATEELFF. The CDR3 DNA sequence: TGCGCCAGCAGCTTCGGAGGGGCGACCGAGGAGCTGTTTTTT. The full variable domain, in which reference TRBV5-1 and TRBJ2-2 provide the parts outside the CDR3, is KAGVTQTPRYLIKTRGQQVTLSCSPISGHRSVSWYQQTPGQGLQFLFEYFSETQRNKGNFPGRFSGRQFSNSRSEMNVSTLELGDSALYLCASSFGGATEELFFGEGSRLTVL.

This clonotype occurred a few times. V usage is TRBV2 and J usage is TRBJ1-1, with 7 bases lining up with TRBD1. The germline gives CDR1 SNHLY, CDR2 FYNNEI. The V segment lost 6 bases and the J segment 11 bases; nucleotides outside the gene matches: 9. CDR3 size: 12 residues. CDR3 nucleotides: TGTGCCAGCAGAAGACAGGGAATCTCTGCTTTCTTT. This codes for CASRRQGISAFF.

As DNA, the CDR3 is TGTGCCAGCAGCTGGTCCACGGGGCTTAACTCCTACGAGCAGTACTTC. It specifies CASSWSTGLNSYEQYF. The chain has TRBV7-2 and TRBJ2-7; D might be TRBD1 or TRBD2, each matching 5 bases. From germline, CDR1 is SGHTA and CDR2 FQGNSA. The CDR3 runs to 16 residues. V lost 4 bases and J 0 bases, leaving 16 bases between the germline ends.

The genes are TRBV5-5 and TRBJ2-1; tentative D call: TRBD2 (5 bases). Germline loops: CDR1 SGHKS, CDR2 YYEKEE (reference sequence). This CDR3 region has 14 residues. With 2 bases removed from V and 4 bases from J, the gap between germline ends came to 10 bases. The chain's CDR3 is CASSFGVGYNEQFF. DNA for the CDR3: TGTGCCAGCAGCTTCGGGGTGGGGTACAATGAGCAGTTCTTC.

The chain carries TRBV12-3 or TRBV12-4 and TRBJ2-3; D is tentatively TRBD1 or TRBD2 (5 bases each). Between the trimmed V and J ends, which lost 7 bases and 4 bases, there was a span of 15 bases. This CDR3 comprises 14 residues. The CDR3 DNA reads TGTGCCAGCACCCCGCAACGGGGCTCAGATACGCAGTATTTT. Protein sequence: CASTPQRGSDTQYF.

V is TRBV7-2 and J is TRBJ2-3; D is ambiguous. CDR3 length equals 15 residues. With 1 base removed from V and 3 bases from J, the gap between germline ends came to 11 bases. Germline V gene sequence: CDR1 SGHTA, CDR2 FQGNSA. The CDR3 here is CASSLVADGTDTQYF. The CDR3 bases are TGTGCCAGCAGCTTAGTGGCCGACGGTACAGATACGCAGTATTTT.

This clonotype was counted between two and nine times. The chain uses TRBV7-2 and TRBJ2-5; unclear D gene. From germline, CDR1 is SGHTA and CDR2 FQGNSA. Trimming shortened V by 5 bases and J by 4 bases, and 11 bases separated the two germline ends. The CDR3 consists of 13 residues. This CDR3 is CASSAPWRETQYF. The CDR3 nucleotides read TGTGCCAGCAGCGCCCCATGGAGAGAGACCCAGTACTTC.

The chain links TRBV28 to TRBJ2-7; 12 nucleotides align to TRBD1. The CDR3 is made up of 14 amino acids. CDR1 MDHEN and CDR2 SYDVKM come from the germline V gene. V was pared by 5 bases and J by 6 bases, with 5 bases of the junction left unmatched. The CDR3 is CASSHRDRGREQYF. For the CDR3, the DNA is TGTGCCAGCAGTCACCGGGACAGGGGGCGCGAGCAGTACTTC.

This clonotype has only a few counts. This chain connects TRBV7-2 to TRBJ2-5; D is possibly TRBD2 (5 bases). From germline, CDR1 is SGHTA and CDR2 FQGNSA. The CDR3 runs 14 residues. Deletions cut 7 bases from V and 1 base from J, with 13 bases between. The CDR3 here is CASTGKLTQETQYF. The CDR3 coding sequence is TGTGCCAGCACCGGGAAGCTAACCCAAGAGACCCAGTACTTC.

This sequence joins TRBV4-2 and TRBJ1-2, with 8 bases aligning to TRBD1. This CDR3 is 16 amino acids long. Germline-derived CDR1 and CDR2 are LGHNA and YNFKEQ. V was pared by 0 bases and J by 3 bases, with 6 bases of the junction left unmatched. The CDR3 here is CASSQERQGQYYGYTF. The CDR3 DNA follows: TGTGCCAGCAGCCAAGAAAGACAGGGGCAGTACTATGGCTACACCTTC.

This clonotype was seen at least ten times. The chain carries TRBV11-2 and TRBJ2-5, with 8 bases identical to TRBD2. With V trimmed by 0 bases and J by 2 bases, 8 bases remained unmatched. This CDR3 has 17 residues. Germline-derived CDR1 and CDR2 are SGHAT and FQNNGV. The CDR3 coding sequence is TGTGCCAGCAGCTTAGAGTATTCGGGGGGGCCGCAAGAGACCCAGTACTTC. The encoded protein is CASSLEYSGGPQETQYF.

J is TRBJ1-1 and V is TRBV18; no firm D call. Trimming removed 3 bases from V and 4 bases from J, with 9 bases in between. The CDR3 is 13 amino acids. Germline V CDR1 and CDR2: KGHSH, LQKENI. CDR3 in DNA: TGTGCCAGCTCACCGGACTTACTCACTGAAGCTTTCTTT. It yields the protein CASSPDLLTEAFF.

This clonotype was seen only once. This chain uses TRBV29-1 with TRBJ2-5; 10 bases are shared with TRBD1. V shed 2 bases and J 6 bases; nucleotides not matched to a gene: 6. Germline values: CDR1 SQVTM, CDR2 ANQGSEA. The CDR3 is made up of 14 amino acids. CDR3: CSVEKGQGTKTQYF. CDR3 bases: TGCAGCGTTGAAAAGGGACAGGGGACTAAGACCCAGTACTTC.

V and J are TRBV3-1 and TRBJ2-4; weak D call: TRBD2 (5 bases). Deletions cut 3 bases from V and 7 bases from J, with 10 bases between. From germline, CDR1 is LGHDT and CDR2 YNNKEL (reference sequence). CDR3 size: 13 residues. CDR3 sequence: CASSHNSGNIQYF. The CDR3 DNA is TGTGCCAGCAGCCATAATTCGGGGAACATTCAGTACTTC.

Comments on this clonotype: The conserved final phenylalanine or tryptophan is absent from the CDR3, which likely points to a read error. The chain joins TRBV27 to TRBJ1-4; no clear D gene. The germline V gene has CDR1 MNHEY and CDR2 SMNVEV (reference sequence). The CDR3 sequence is 13 residues long. Trimming stripped 0 bases from V and 14 bases from J, with 13 bases between. The CDR3 bases are TGTGCCAGCAGTTTATCTAATCGCGGGAGGCTGTTTTCT. The encoded protein is CASSLSNRGRLFS.

The chain joins TRBV3-1 to TRBJ2-4; D not resolved. The V gene lost 3 bases and the J gene lost 7 bases, with 4 bases spanning the gap. CDR3 size: 11 residues. CDR1 and CDR2 from the germline V gene are LGHDT and YNNKEL (reference sequence). CDR3 protein: CASSHGNIQYF. The CDR3 DNA reads as TGTGCCAGCAGCCACGGTAACATTCAGTACTTC. Full variable domain (outside the CDR3, taken from reference TRBV3-1 and TRBJ2-4): DTAVSQTPKYLVTQMGNDKSIKCEQNLGHDTMYWYKQDSKKFLKIMFSYNNKELIINETVPNRFSPKSPDKAHLNLHINSLELGDSAVYFCASSHGNIQYFGAGTRLSVL.

This clonotype was picked up many times. The V call is TRBV7-2, the J call TRBJ1-1; D perhaps matches TRBD1 (5 bases). Germline CDR1 is SGHTA and CDR2 is FQGNSA. Trimming cost V 2 bases and J 1 base, with 8 bases left between them. The CDR3 length is 14 residues. For the CDR3, the DNA is TGTGCCAGCAGCTTATCCCAGGGGAACACTGAAGCTTTCTTT. It translates to CASSLSQGNTEAFF.

V gene TRBV7-2 combines with J gene TRBJ2-3; 7 bases align to TRBD2. The V gene end was trimmed by 4 bases and the J gene end by 7 bases; junction bases not matched to a gene: 5. The germline CDR1 and CDR2 sequences are SGHTA and FQGNSA. The CDR3 is 13 residues long. The CDR3 sequence: CASSSSGSNTQYF. CDR3 nucleotide sequence: TGTGCCAGCAGCTCTAGCGGTAGCAATACGCAGTATTTT.

This clonotype was counted a few times. The chain recombines TRBV6-5 with TRBJ2-5; 10 bases align to TRBD2. With 0 bases clipped from V and 2 bases from J, the junction kept 0 bases outside the gene matches. The CDR3 has 15 residues. Germline CDR1 and CDR2: MNHEY and SVGAGI. The DNA for the CDR3 is TGTGCCAGCAGTTACTCACTAGCGGGGCAAGAGACCCAGTACTTC. Its translation is CASSYSLAGQETQYF.

This clonotype came up a few times. The rearrangement links TRBV9 to TRBJ1-6; 8 bases map to TRBD1. From germline, CDR1 is SGDLS and CDR2 YYNGEE. J lost 9 bases, V lost 1 base, and 3 bases had no gene match. The CDR3 is 14 residues long. The CDR3 nucleotides are TGTGCCAGCAGCGTACAGGGGGCGATTTCACCCCTCCACTTT. Its translation is CASSVQGAISPLHF.

V gene TRBV12-3 or TRBV12-4 combines with J gene TRBJ2-2; no clear D. Trimming stripped 6 bases from V and 8 bases from J, with 13 bases between. CDR3 length: 13 amino acids. DNA for the CDR3: TGTGCCAGCAGCCCGGCCCGGGTTGGGGAGCTGTTTTTT. Its translation is CASSPARVGELFF.

This clonotype was counted only a few times. V and J are TRBV7-2 and TRBJ1-1; D ambiguous. Germline CDR1 is SGHTA and CDR2 is FQGNSA. This CDR3 has 14 residues. With 5 bases removed from V and 0 bases from J, the gap between germline ends came to 10 bases. The CDR3 is CASSPGGMNTEAFF. The DNA of the CDR3 is TGTGCCAGCAGCCCAGGAGGTATGAACACTGAAGCTTTCTTT.

This chain joins TRBV6-5 and TRBJ1-2; no clear D gene. The CDR3 extends over 15 amino acids. V lost 0 bases and J 6 bases, leaving 14 bases between the germline ends. Germline CDR1 reads MNHEY; CDR2 reads SVGAGI. CDR3 protein: CASSYSMHGADGYTF. CDR3 sequence (DNA): TGTGCCAGCAGTTACTCGATGCACGGTGCGGATGGCTACACCTTC.

As DNA, the CDR3 is TGTGCCACCAGTGATTACGGATCGTACGAGCAGTACTTC. Its protein is CATSDYGSYEQYF. The chain has TRBV24-1 and TRBJ2-7; no firm D call. Between the trimmed V and J ends, which lost 2 bases and 4 bases, there was a span of 8 bases. The CDR3 contains 13 residues. CDR1 KGHDR and CDR2 SFDVKD come from the germline V gene.

The V gene is TRBV11-2, the J gene TRBJ2-5; D might be TRBD2 (5 bases). Germline V lookup: CDR1 SGHAT, CDR2 FQNNGV. This CDR3 is built from 12 residues. Trimming left V 5 bases short and J 8 bases short, with 12 bases between. CDR3 in amino acids: CASSGNRLTQYF. In DNA, the CDR3 is TGTGCCAGCAGCGGAAATAGACTAACCCAGTACTTC.

V is TRBV7-2 and J is TRBJ2-3; perhaps TRBD2 as D (5 bases). With 1 base removed from V and 5 bases from J, the gap between germline ends came to 13 bases. Germline CDR1 SGHTA, CDR2 FQGNSA. The CDR3 contains 15 residues. The DNA of the CDR3 is TGTGCCAGCAGCTTAGATAGGCCTCGGGGAGATACGCAGTATTTT. Protein sequence: CASSLDRPRGDTQYF.

This chain uses TRBV7-9 with TRBJ1-2; TRBD1 agrees at 7 bases. The germline CDR1 and CDR2 sequences are SEHNR and FQNEAQ (reference sequence). The CDR3 runs 13 residues. Unmatched junction bases numbered 4, after V lost 5 bases and J lost 4 bases. CDR3 sequence (DNA): TGTGCCAGCAGCCCGACAGGGATCTATGGCTACACCTTC. Translated: CASSPTGIYGYTF.

The chain carries TRBV20-1 and TRBJ2-1, with D perhaps matching TRBD1 or TRBD2 (5 bases each). The CDR3 extends over 16 amino acids. The V gene lost 6 bases and the J gene lost 0 bases, with 18 bases spanning the gap. Germline CDR1 DFQATT, CDR2 SNEGSKA (reference sequence). The CDR3 DNA follows: TGCAGTGCCCACGGGGCAGGGTCAAGCTCCTACAATGAGCAGTTCTTC. Protein product: CSAHGAGSSSYNEQFF.

In its sample, this clonotype was seen a few times. The V and J genes are TRBV30 and TRBJ2-2; D gene uncertain. V lost 1 base and J lost 8, with 14 bases in between. Germline V gene lookup returns CDR1 GTSNPN and CDR2 SVGIG (reference sequence). The CDR3 runs 14 residues. CDR3: CAWSADGVGGELFF. In DNA, the CDR3 is TGTGCCTGGAGTGCGGACGGCGTTGGAGGGGAGCTGTTTTTT.

This clonotype was seen only a few times. This sequence joins TRBV11-3 and TRBJ1-3, with 9 bases that match TRBD1. This CDR3 region has 18 residues. The V gene end was trimmed by 4 bases and the J gene end by 3 bases; junction bases not matched to a gene: 13. Germline V gives CDR1 SGHNT, CDR2 YENEEA. CDR3 bases: TGTGCCAGCAGCTACAGCCCTACCGGGACAGGGTTTGGAAACACCATATATTTT. As protein: CASSYSPTGTGFGNTIYF.

This chain connects TRBV20-1 to TRBJ2-2; the D gene is possibly TRBD2 (5 bases). V was shortened by 2 bases and J by 0 bases, with 10 bases between the two germline ends. CDR1 is DFQATT and CDR2 is SNEGSKA in the germline V gene (reference sequence). CDR3 length equals 15 residues. Here the CDR3 DNA reads TGCAGTGCTAGAAGCGGCCGTACGAACACCGGGGAGCTGTTTTTT. Translation gives CSARSGRTNTGELFF.